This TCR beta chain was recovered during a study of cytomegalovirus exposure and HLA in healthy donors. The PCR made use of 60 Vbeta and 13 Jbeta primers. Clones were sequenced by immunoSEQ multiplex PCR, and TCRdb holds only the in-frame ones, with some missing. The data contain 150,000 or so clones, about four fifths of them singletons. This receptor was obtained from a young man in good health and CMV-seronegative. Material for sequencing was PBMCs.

CDR3 protein: CASSYSQVTTDTQYF. The CDR3 DNA sequence: TGTGCCAGCAGTTACTCTCAGGTCACCACAGATACGCAGTATTTT. The chain uses TRBV6-5 and TRBJ2-3; D gene uncertain. From germline, CDR1 is MNHEY and CDR2 SVGAGI. The CDR3 has 15 amino acids. V lost 0 bases and J lost 2, with 9 bases in between.